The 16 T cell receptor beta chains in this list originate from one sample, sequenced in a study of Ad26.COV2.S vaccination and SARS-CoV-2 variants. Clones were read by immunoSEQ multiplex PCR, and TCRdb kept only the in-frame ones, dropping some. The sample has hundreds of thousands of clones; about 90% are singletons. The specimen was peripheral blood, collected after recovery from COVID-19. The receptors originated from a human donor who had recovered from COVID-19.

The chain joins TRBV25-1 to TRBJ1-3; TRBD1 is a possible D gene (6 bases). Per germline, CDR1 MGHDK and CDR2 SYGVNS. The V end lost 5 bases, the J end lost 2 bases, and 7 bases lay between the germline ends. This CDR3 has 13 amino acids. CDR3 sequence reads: CASSTGTGNTIYF. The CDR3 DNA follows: TGTGCCAGCAGTACAGGGACTGGAAACACCATATATTTT.

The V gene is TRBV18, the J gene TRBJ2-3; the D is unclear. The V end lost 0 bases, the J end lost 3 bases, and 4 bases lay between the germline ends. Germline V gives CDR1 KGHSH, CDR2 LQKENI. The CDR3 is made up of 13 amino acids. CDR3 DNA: TGTGCCAGCTCACCACCGAAAACAGATACGCAGTATTTT. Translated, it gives CASSPPKTDTQYF.

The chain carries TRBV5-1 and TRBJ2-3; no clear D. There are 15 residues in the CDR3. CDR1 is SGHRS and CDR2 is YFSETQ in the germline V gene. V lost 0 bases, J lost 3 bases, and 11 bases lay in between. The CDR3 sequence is CASSLGGVRTDTQYF. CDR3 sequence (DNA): TGCGCCAGCAGCTTGGGTGGGGTCCGGACAGATACGCAGTATTTT.

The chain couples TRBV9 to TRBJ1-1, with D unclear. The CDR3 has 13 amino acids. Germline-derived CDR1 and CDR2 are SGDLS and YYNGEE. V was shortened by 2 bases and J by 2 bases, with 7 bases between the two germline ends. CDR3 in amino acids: CASSVGFNTEAFF. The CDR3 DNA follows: TGTGCCAGCAGCGTTGGGTTCAACACTGAAGCTTTCTTT.

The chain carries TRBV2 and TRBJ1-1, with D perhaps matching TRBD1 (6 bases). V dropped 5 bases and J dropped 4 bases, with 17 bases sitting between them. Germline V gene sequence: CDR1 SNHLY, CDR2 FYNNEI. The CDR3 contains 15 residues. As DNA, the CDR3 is TGTGCCAGCAGTCTAAGGGGGGGGGACACCACTGAAGCTTTCTTT. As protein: CASSLRGGDTTEAFF. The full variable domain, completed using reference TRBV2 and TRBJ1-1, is EPEVTQTPSHQVTQMGQEVILRCVPISNHLYFYWYRQILGQKVEFLVSFYNNEISEKSEIFDDQFSVERPDGSNFTLKIRSTKLEDSAMYFCASSLRGGDTTEAFFGQGTRLTVV.

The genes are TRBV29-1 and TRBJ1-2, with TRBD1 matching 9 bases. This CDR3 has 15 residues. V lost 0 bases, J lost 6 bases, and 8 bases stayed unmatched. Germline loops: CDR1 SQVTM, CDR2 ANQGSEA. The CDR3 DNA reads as TGCAGCGTTGAAGATCAGGACAGGGGAGGGGATGGCTACACCTTC. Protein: CSVEDQDRGGDGYTF.

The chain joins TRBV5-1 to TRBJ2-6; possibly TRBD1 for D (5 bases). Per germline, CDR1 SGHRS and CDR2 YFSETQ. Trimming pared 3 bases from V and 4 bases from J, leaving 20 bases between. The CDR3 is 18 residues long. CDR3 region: CASSWGRVRVSGANVLTF. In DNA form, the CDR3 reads TGCGCCAGCAGCTGGGGCCGGGTAAGGGTCTCCGGGGCCAACGTCCTGACTTTC.

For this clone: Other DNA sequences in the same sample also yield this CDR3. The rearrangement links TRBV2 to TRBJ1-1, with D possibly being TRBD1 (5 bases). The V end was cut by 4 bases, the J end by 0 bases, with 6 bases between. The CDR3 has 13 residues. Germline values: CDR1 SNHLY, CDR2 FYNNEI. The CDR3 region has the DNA TGTGCCAGCAGTGGACAGTTGAACACTGAAGCTTTCTTT. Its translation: CASSGQLNTEAFF. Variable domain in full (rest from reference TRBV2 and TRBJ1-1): EPEVTQTPSHQVTQMGQEVILRCVPISNHLYFYWYRQILGQKVEFLVSFYNNEISEKSEIFDDQFSVERPDGSNFTLKIRSTKLEDSAMYFCASSGQLNTEAFFGQGTRLTVV.

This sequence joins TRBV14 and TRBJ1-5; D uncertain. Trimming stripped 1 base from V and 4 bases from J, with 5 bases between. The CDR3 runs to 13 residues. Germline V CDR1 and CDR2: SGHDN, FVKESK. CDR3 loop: CASSQAGNQPQHF. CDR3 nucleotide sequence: TGTGCCAGCAGCCAAGCCGGTAATCAGCCCCAGCATTTT.

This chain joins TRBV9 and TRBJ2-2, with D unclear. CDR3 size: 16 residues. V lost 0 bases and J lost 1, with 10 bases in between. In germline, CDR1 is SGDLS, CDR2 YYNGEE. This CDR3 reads CASSVVSSLNTGELFF. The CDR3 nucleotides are TGTGCCAGCAGCGTAGTTTCCAGCTTGAACACCGGGGAGCTGTTTTTT. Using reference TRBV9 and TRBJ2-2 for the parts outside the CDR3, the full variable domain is DSGVTQTPKHLITATGQRVTLRCSPRSGDLSVYWYQQSLDQGLQFLIQYYNGEERAKGNILERFSAQQFPDLHSELNLSSLELGDSALYFCASSVVSSLNTGELFFGEGSRLTVL.

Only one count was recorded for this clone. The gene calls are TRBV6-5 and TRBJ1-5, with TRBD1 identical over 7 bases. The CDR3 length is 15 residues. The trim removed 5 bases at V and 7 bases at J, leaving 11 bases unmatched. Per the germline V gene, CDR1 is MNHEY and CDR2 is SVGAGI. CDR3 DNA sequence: TGTGCCAGCAGTAAATCGATCCAGGGGGGACAGCCCCAGCATTTT. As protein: CASSKSIQGGQPQHF.

CDR3 in amino acids: CATSRETGFNEKLFF. The CDR3 nucleotides read TGTGCCACCAGCAGAGAGACAGGATTTAATGAAAAACTGTTTTTT. The rearrangement joins TRBV15 to TRBJ1-4; perhaps TRBD1 as D (6 bases). CDR3 length: 15 amino acids. Germline lookup yields CDR1 LNHNV and CDR2 YYDKDF (reference sequence). The germline V and J ends were trimmed by 0 bases and 4 bases, with 9 bases remaining between them.

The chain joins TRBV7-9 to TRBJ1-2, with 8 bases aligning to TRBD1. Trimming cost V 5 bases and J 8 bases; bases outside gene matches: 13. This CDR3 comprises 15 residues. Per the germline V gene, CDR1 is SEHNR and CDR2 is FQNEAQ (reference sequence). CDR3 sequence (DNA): TGTGCCAGCAGCCCCACCGCCGGACAGGGAGAAGGCTACACCTTC. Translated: CASSPTAGQGEGYTF.

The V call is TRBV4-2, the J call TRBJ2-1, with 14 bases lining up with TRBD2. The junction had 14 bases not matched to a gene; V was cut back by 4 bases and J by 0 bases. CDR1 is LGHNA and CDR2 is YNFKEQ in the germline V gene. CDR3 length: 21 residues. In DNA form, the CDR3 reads TGTGCCAGCAGCCGGGCGCGACTAGCGGGAGGGTCTAAGAGCTCCTACAATGAGCAGTTCTTC. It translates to CASSRARLAGGSKSSYNEQFF.

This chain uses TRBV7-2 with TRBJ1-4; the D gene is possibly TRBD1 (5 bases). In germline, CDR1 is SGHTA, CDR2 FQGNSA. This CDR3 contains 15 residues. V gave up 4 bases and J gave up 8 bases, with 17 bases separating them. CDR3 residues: CASSSMVGVGEKLFF. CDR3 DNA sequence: TGTGCCAGCAGCTCCATGGTGGGGGTAGGGGAAAAACTGTTTTTT.

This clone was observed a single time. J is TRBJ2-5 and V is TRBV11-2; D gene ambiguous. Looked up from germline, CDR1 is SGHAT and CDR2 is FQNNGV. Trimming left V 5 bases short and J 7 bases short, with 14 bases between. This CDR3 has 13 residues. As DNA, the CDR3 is TGTGCCAGCAGCCAGACACCGCCAGGGACCCAGTACTTC. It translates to CASSQTPPGTQYF.